This T cell receptor (beta chain) was sequenced during a study of T cell responses to AZD1222 COVID-19 vaccine. Method: immunoSEQ multiplex PCR; TCRdb's copy keeps in-frame clones and lacks some. The sample carries some 140,000 clones, 70% to 90% recorded once. The receptor was derived from an adult in good health. The sequences come from peripheral blood, collected on day 0 of AZD1222 vaccination.

CDR3: CASSQARNSPLHF. In nucleotides, the CDR3 is TGTGCCAGCAGTCAAGCGAGGAATTCACCCCTCCACTTT. The chain carries TRBV28 and TRBJ1-6; unclear D gene. The CDR3 loop spans 13 amino acids. The V end lost 5 bases, the J end lost 7 bases, and 9 bases lay between the germline ends. CDR1 MDHEN and CDR2 SYDVKM come from the germline V gene.